The T cell receptor beta chain under discussion was sequenced for a study of cytomegalovirus exposure and HLA in healthy donors. Use of 60 Vbeta and 13 Jbeta primers characterized the PCR. Sequencing was performed with immunoSEQ multiplex PCR; in TCRdb, only in-frame clones are kept and a portion is missing. In the table there are fewer than 200,000 clones, 75% of which are singletons. This clone is a singleton in its sample. Sequenced input: PBMCs. This clonotype was sampled from a woman aged 45-65 years in good health and CMV-seropositive.

CDR3 residues: CASSQKQGKGGYTF. The CDR3 nucleotides are TGCGCCAGCAGCCAGAAACAGGGGAAGGGTGGCTACACCTTC. The chain has TRBV4-1 and TRBJ1-2, with TRBD1 matching 7 bases. Germline V gene data show CDR1 as MGHRA and CDR2 as YSYEKL. The J segment lost 7 bases and the V segment lost 3 bases, leaving 8 bases of the junction unmatched. The CDR3 is 14 residues long.